The 10 T cell receptor beta chains below all came from one sample that was sequenced in a study of identical twins. TCRdb reprocessed the 5' RACE reads via MiXCR and lists one record per CDR3 protein. The data show about 220,000 distinct CDR3 sequences, with 6% to 9% seen just once and 1.9% held by the top ten. The sample also formed part of further work on yellow fever vaccine responses in identical twins.

Sequenced material: memory (CD45RO+) T cells sorted from blood. Every receptor here comes from a woman in her late teens or twenties in good health.

This chain joins TRBV3-1 and TRBJ2-5; D is perhaps TRBD2 (5 bases). The germline CDR1 and CDR2 sequences are LGHDT and YNNKEL (reference sequence). The CDR3 has 14 residues. Trimming removed 4 bases at V and 5 bases at J, with 14 bases between. This chain's CDR3 is CASSPGLLRETQYF. CDR3 sequence (DNA): TGTGCCAGCAGCCCCGGACTTCTTCGTGAGACCCAGTACTTC.

This clonotype was detected a few times. The chain has TRBV19 and TRBJ2-1, with D uncertain. The V gene's germline CDR1 is LNHDA and CDR2 SQIVND (reference sequence). This CDR3 region has 15 residues. Trimming took 3 bases from V and 5 from J, leaving 14 bases between them. Here the CDR3 reads CASSILGPHDNEQFF. CDR3 coding DNA: TGTGCCAGTAGTATTCTCGGACCCCACGACAATGAGCAGTTCTTC.

This clonotype was seen at least ten times. CDR3 nucleotide sequence: TGTGCCAGCAGCCTTCAGACTAGCGGCCCCTACGAGCAGTACTTC. It translates to CASSLQTSGPYEQYF. This sequence joins TRBV5-5 and TRBJ2-7; TRBD2 agrees at 9 bases. The CDR3 covers 15 residues. With 4 bases clipped from V and 2 bases from J, the junction kept 7 bases outside the gene matches. From germline, CDR1 is SGHKS and CDR2 YYEKEE (reference sequence).

This clonotype was found a few times. The rearrangement links TRBV4-1 to TRBJ2-5, with TRBD2 matching 8 bases. From germline, CDR1 is MGHRA and CDR2 YSYEKL. With V trimmed by 4 bases and J by 1 base, 14 bases remained unmatched. This CDR3 has 18 residues. CDR3 loop: CASSRTHGGGGIQETQYF. The CDR3 nucleotides read TGCGCCAGCAGCCGGACCCACGGGGGCGGGGGGATCCAAGAGACCCAGTACTTC.

In this sample, this clonotype turned up a few times. CDR3 residues: CSARGVSGDHNEQFF. DNA of the CDR3: TGCAGTGCTAGAGGTGTTAGCGGAGACCACAATGAGCAGTTCTTC. V gene TRBV20-1 combines with J gene TRBJ2-1, with D possibly TRBD2 on 6 matching bases. The germline V gene has CDR1 DFQATT and CDR2 SNEGSKA (reference sequence). Trimming left V 1 base short and J 5 bases short, with 15 bases between. The CDR3 is 15 amino acids.

J is TRBJ2-1 and V is TRBV6-2 or TRBV6-3; 8 nucleotides line up with TRBD2. The germline V gene has CDR1 MNHEY and CDR2 SVGEGT. The CDR3 loop spans 17 amino acids. With 2 bases clipped from V and 0 bases from J, the junction kept 6 bases outside the gene matches. The CDR3 nucleotides are TGTGCCAGCAGTTACCAATTGACTAGCGACTCCTACAATGAGCAGTTCTTC. This sequence encodes CASSYQLTSDSYNEQFF.

This clonotype was counted at least ten times. In DNA form, the CDR3 reads TGCAGTGCTCCTGACAGTAAAGCCCAAGAGACCCAGTACTTC. It encodes CSAPDSKAQETQYF. This chain links TRBV20-1 with TRBJ2-5, with D perhaps matching TRBD1 (5 bases). The germline V gene encodes CDR1 DFQATT and CDR2 SNEGSKA (reference sequence). V was shortened by 5 bases and J by 1 base, with 14 bases between the two germline ends. This CDR3 is built from 14 residues.

This chain connects TRBV6-2 or TRBV6-3 to TRBJ1-5, with D uncertain. Between the trimmed V and J ends, which lost 6 bases and 4 bases, there was a span of 7 bases. CDR3 length: 12 amino acids. Germline V gene lookup returns CDR1 MNHEY and CDR2 SVGEGT. The CDR3 region is CASREQNQPQHF. CDR3 DNA sequence: TGTGCCAGCAGGGAGCAGAATCAGCCCCAGCATTTT.

This clonotype was detected many times. The CDR3 loop reads CASSLRDGHETQYF. DNA of the CDR3: TGTGCCAGCAGTTTAAGAGATGGCCACGAGACCCAGTACTTC. The chain uses TRBV12-3 or TRBV12-4 and TRBJ2-5, with D unclear. V lost 2 bases and J 5 bases, leaving 12 bases between the germline ends. The CDR3 contains 14 residues.

This clonotype was detected many times. V is TRBV10-3 and J is TRBJ2-2; 9 bases are a match to TRBD1. This CDR3 is built from 14 residues. Germline CDR1 reads ENHRY; CDR2 reads SYGVKD. Trimming took 6 bases from V and 5 from J; bases not matched to a gene: 4. The DNA for the CDR3 is TGTGCCATCAGCCGGGACAGGGATACCGGGGAGCTGTTTTTT. It specifies CAISRDRDTGELFF.